Listed here are 20 T cell receptor beta chains from one sample, sequenced in a study of T cell responses to AZD1222 COVID-19 vaccine. Clones were sequenced by immunoSEQ multiplex PCR, and TCRdb holds only the in-frame ones, with some missing. The profile shows 120,000 or so clones, roughly 91% of them singletons. The starting material was peripheral blood, obtained 28 days after the second AZD1222 dose. The receptors were gathered from an adult who received the AZD1222 COVID-19 vaccine.

The J gene is TRBJ2-3, the V gene TRBV24-1; D gene uncertain. The CDR3 loop spans 16 amino acids. Trimming removed 3 bases from V and 7 bases from J, with 19 bases in between. The V gene's germline CDR1 is KGHDR and CDR2 SFDVKD. For the CDR3, the DNA is TGTGCCACCAGTGATCCCACTCAACCGCTAGGGAATACGCAGTATTTT. This encodes CATSDPTQPLGNTQYF.

The gene calls are TRBV7-6 and TRBJ2-5; D is unresolved. Germline lookup yields CDR1 SGHVS and CDR2 FNYEAQ. This CDR3 comprises 13 residues. Between the trimmed V and J ends, which lost 3 bases and 5 bases, there was a span of 10 bases. CDR3: CASSFWVGETQYF. In nucleotides, the CDR3 is TGTGCCAGCAGCTTCTGGGTGGGGGAGACCCAGTACTTC.

V and J are TRBV11-3 and TRBJ1-6, with 7 positions matching TRBD1. CDR1 SGHNT and CDR2 YENEEA come from the germline V gene. V lost 0 bases, J lost 8 bases, and 13 bases stayed unmatched. This CDR3 spans 18 amino acids. The CDR3 is CASSLDWRTGTEDSPLHF. The DNA of the CDR3 is TGTGCCAGCAGCTTAGATTGGAGGACCGGGACAGAAGATTCACCCCTCCACTTT.

The chain employs TRBV28 and TRBJ2-2; 8 bases are shared with TRBD2. Germline CDR1 is MDHEN and CDR2 is SYDVKM. The CDR3 covers 17 residues. The V and J ends lost 8 bases and 5 bases, in that order; junction bases with no gene match: 16. The CDR3 sequence: CASVKMSGRMQTGELFF. Written as DNA, the CDR3 is TGTGCCAGCGTCAAGATGAGCGGGAGAATGCAAACCGGGGAGCTGTTTTTT.

V gene TRBV11-2 combines with J gene TRBJ2-5; perhaps TRBD1 as D (6 bases). V lost 6 bases and J lost 5, with 22 bases in between. The CDR3 has 16 residues. Germline V lookup: CDR1 SGHAT, CDR2 FQNNGV. In DNA form, the CDR3 reads TGTGCCAGCAGACCGAGTCGGAGTGGGGGCGTCGAGACCCAGTACTTC. As protein: CASRPSRSGGVETQYF.

The V gene is TRBV7-2, the J gene TRBJ2-7; 7 positions agree with TRBD2. Germline trimming cut 2 bases from V and 2 bases from J; bases unmatched to any gene: 6. Germline CDR1 reads SGHTA; CDR2 reads FQGNSA. CDR3 length: 15 residues. DNA of the CDR3: TGTGCCAGCAGCTTAAGAACGGGAGGCCCCTACGAGCAGTACTTC. Protein: CASSLRTGGPYEQYF.

The J gene is TRBJ1-2, the V gene TRBV7-2; no firm D call. There are 15 residues in the CDR3. CDR1 is SGHTA and CDR2 is FQGNSA in the germline V gene. V lost 3 bases to trimming and J lost 4 bases, with 15 bases between them. CDR3 sequence (DNA): TGTGCCAGCAGCTTTTTATTAGGGCGGGTCTATGGCTACACCTTC. Its translation is CASSFLLGRVYGYTF.

V usage is TRBV5-1 and J usage is TRBJ1-1, with D possibly matching TRBD1 (5 bases). Trimming stripped 1 base from V and 5 bases from J, with 27 bases between. Germline V gene data show CDR1 as SGHRS and CDR2 as YFSETQ. This CDR3 has 19 residues. The CDR3: CASSLRFAEDKLKGTEAFF. CDR3 coding DNA: TGCGCCAGCAGCTTGAGGTTTGCCGAGGACAAACTTAAAGGGACTGAAGCTTTCTTT.

This clone was observed a single time. The chain employs TRBV19 and TRBJ1-2; TRBD1 might be the D (5 bases). Trimming took off 5 bases at V and 5 bases at J, with 9 bases between the two ends. The germline CDR1 and CDR2 sequences are LNHDA and SQIVND (reference sequence). CDR3 length: 12 amino acids. Here the CDR3 DNA reads TGTGCCAGTAGTCCAGGGTTATATGGCTACACCTTC. Translating it yields CASSPGLYGYTF. The whole variable domain, filled in from reference TRBV19 and TRBJ1-2, reads DGGITQSPKYLFRKEGQNVTLSCEQNLNHDAMYWYRQDPGQGLRLIYYSQIVNDFQKGDIAEGYSVSREKKESFPLTVTSAQKNPTAFYLCASSPGLYGYTFGSGTRLTVV.

This chain connects TRBV7-2 to TRBJ2-3, with 10 nucleotides matching TRBD2. From germline, CDR1 is SGHTA and CDR2 FQGNSA. V was pared by 5 bases and J by 2 bases, with 7 bases of the junction left unmatched. CDR3 length: 16 amino acids. CDR3 in amino acids: CASSNSGRLPTDTQYF. DNA for the CDR3: TGTGCCAGCAGCAATAGCGGGAGGCTCCCCACAGATACGCAGTATTTT.

DNA for the CDR3: TGCGCCAGCAGTGACTTCCCGGGACAGGGGGCGGACTACGAGCAGTACTTC. It codes for CASSDFPGQGADYEQYF. This rearrangement joins TRBV10-1 to TRBJ2-7, with TRBD1 matching over 12 bases. The V gene end was trimmed by 3 bases and the J gene end by 3 bases; junction bases not matched to a gene: 9. The germline V gene has CDR1 WNHNN and CDR2 SYGVQD (reference sequence). The CDR3 loop spans 17 amino acids.

This sequence joins TRBV13 and TRBJ2-3, with D unresolved. V was trimmed by 4 bases and J by 5 bases, leaving 13 bases between them. This CDR3 is built from 14 residues. The V gene's germline CDR1 is PRHDT and CDR2 FYEKMQ (reference sequence). DNA for the CDR3: TGTGCCAGCAGCTCGGCCCTCAGGAAAGATACGCAGTATTTT. Translated: CASSSALRKDTQYF.

The chain links TRBV5-8 to TRBJ1-2, with D possibly being TRBD1 (6 bases). Germline CDR1 and CDR2: SGHTS and YDEGEE. The CDR3 sequence is 15 residues long. The germline V and J ends were trimmed by 5 bases and 4 bases, with 18 bases remaining between them. For the CDR3, the DNA is TGTGCCAGCAGTTTTTTAACAGGGAAGGCCTATGGCTACACCTTC. Translation gives CASSFLTGKAYGYTF.

This chain links TRBV6-5 with TRBJ1-6; 9 bases agree with TRBD1. The CDR3 consists of 15 residues. Per germline, CDR1 MNHEY and CDR2 SVGAGI. V lost 6 bases and J lost 7; bases outside the gene matches: 7. The CDR3 region is CASRGGQGWNSPLHF. DNA for the CDR3: TGTGCCAGCAGGGGGGGACAGGGCTGGAATTCACCCCTCCACTTT.

The CDR3 loop reads CASKPNPWVAGAGTDTQYF. The CDR3 DNA reads as TGTGCCAGCAAACCCAACCCCTGGGTAGCGGGAGCGGGCACAGATACGCAGTATTTT. The J gene is TRBJ2-3, the V gene TRBV5-5; 9 bases match TRBD2. Germline V gives CDR1 SGHKS, CDR2 YYEKEE (reference sequence). V lost 6 bases to trimming and J lost 1 base; unmatched junction nucleotides: 18. This CDR3 spans 19 amino acids.

This chain joins TRBV2 and TRBJ2-2; 10 nucleotides match TRBD1. Germline CDR1 SNHLY, CDR2 FYNNEI. The CDR3 contains 15 residues. Losses at the gene ends were 5 bases for V and 4 bases for J; bases not matched to a gene: 4. Written as DNA, the CDR3 is TGTGCCAGCAGTACCCGGACAGGGGGCACCGGGGAGCTGTTTTTT. Encoded protein: CASSTRTGGTGELFF. The full variable domain, with the rest looked up from reference TRBV2 and TRBJ2-2, is EPEVTQTPSHQVTQMGQEVILRCVPISNHLYFYWYRQILGQKVEFLVSFYNNEISEKSEIFDDQFSVERPDGSNFTLKIRSTKLEDSAMYFCASSTRTGGTGELFFGEGSRLTVL.

The chain has TRBV27 and TRBJ2-7, with D unresolved. CDR3 length: 15 amino acids. The V end was cut by 0 bases, the J end by 2 bases, with 11 bases between. Germline-derived CDR1 and CDR2 are MNHEY and SMNVEV (reference sequence). The CDR3 nucleotides read TGTGCCAGCAGTTTATCGATCGACAATGCCTACGAGCAGTACTTC. Residues: CASSLSIDNAYEQYF.

The V gene is TRBV11-2, the J gene TRBJ2-7; D gene ambiguous. CDR1 and CDR2 from the germline V gene are SGHAT and FQNNGV. The germline V and J ends were trimmed by 5 bases and 3 bases, with 11 bases remaining between them. The CDR3 extends over 13 amino acids. CDR3 nucleotides: TGTGCCAGCAGCCATGGACCATACTACGAGCAGTACTTC. Translated, it gives CASSHGPYYEQYF.

CDR3 bases: TGTGCCAGCAGTTTTGGGGTTTATGGGGAGCAGTTCTTC. It specifies CASSFGVYGEQFF. This chain links TRBV12-3 or TRBV12-4 with TRBJ2-1, with D unclear. The V end was cut by 3 bases, the J end by 10 bases, with 13 bases between. The length of the CDR3 is 13 residues.

In its sample, this clone was seen a few times. The rearrangement joins TRBV28 to TRBJ1-4; possible D gene TRBD1, 5 bases. The V gene's germline CDR1 is MDHEN and CDR2 SYDVKM. V was clipped by 6 bases and J by 7 bases, with 15 bases between them. The CDR3 is made up of 14 amino acids. CDR3 bases: TGTGCCAGCAGCCAGGGATCCTCCGGTGAAAAACTGTTTTTT. Translating gives CASSQGSSGEKLFF.